Below, one T cell receptor beta chain is given with its context. This entry belongs to a study of T cells after yellow fever vaccination. Production of TCR cDNA was by 5'RACE template switching, which also added a universal primer site and UMIs. TCRdb fed the 5' RACE reads into MiXCR, producing one record per CDR3 protein. The table records 100,000 to 150,000 distinct CDR3 sequences, nearly 15% of them present only once. V lost 6 bases, J lost 4 bases, and 17 bases stayed unmatched. Germline-derived CDR1 and CDR2 are DFQATT and SNEGSKA (reference sequence). CDR3 length equals 16 residues. The starting material was CD8+ T cells sorted from PBMCs, obtained 5 days after the yellow fever booster vaccination. The chain employs TRBV20-1 and TRBJ1-2; TRBD1 matches 7 bases. The receptor was derived from a man aged 18 to 30 who received the YFV17D yellow fever vaccine. The DNA of the CDR3 is TGCAGTGCCACCGACTTCACCGGGACAGCTTTCTATGGCTACACCTTC. Its translation: CSATDFTGTAFYGYTF.